A selection of T cell receptor beta chains follows, all from one sample in a study of regulatory T cells in long-lasting Graves disease. Each CDR3 protein gets one entry after TCRdb re-called the multiplex PCR reads with MiXCR. The table has a few hundred thousand distinct CDR3 sequences, around 22% seen once; the top ten hold roughly 28%. Source: peripheral blood mononuclear cells (PBMCs), taken when the disease was refractory, from a patient treated with antithyroid drugs. The receptors originated from a female donor with Graves disease. The CDR3 runs from the conserved cysteine through the conserved F or W. The D gene is left open where the match is weak. Size tells how often a clone was seen (once, few, many) or the class of an expanded clone, and some rows leave it out.

d_gene	j_gene	abundance	v_gene	CDR3aa	CDR3nt
NA	TRBJ1-6	many	TRBV6-1	CASSEGRTPLHF	TGTGCCAGCAGTGAAGGTCGAACACCCCTCCACTTT
NA	TRBJ1-5	NA	TRBV6-1	CASNGGASGNQPQHF	TGTGCCAGCAACGGGGGGGCTAGTGGCAATCAGCCCCAGCATTTT
TRBD2	TRBJ2-7	NA	TRBV19	CASSITAAGGSHEQYF	TGTGCCAGTAGTATAACAGCAGCGGGAGGTTCCCACGAGCAGTACTTC
NA	TRBJ2-1	many	TRBV29-1	CSVVSWSSYNEQFF	TGCAGCGTTGTGTCGTGGTCCTCCTACAATGAGCAGTTCTTC
NA	TRBJ1-1	many	TRBV30	CAWNRDATEAFF	TGTGCCTGGAACAGGGATGCAACTGAAGCTTTCTTT
NA	TRBJ1-5	few	TRBV18	CASSPRGVSSPQHF	TGTGCCAGCTCACCACGCGGGGTTTCCTCGCCCCAGCATTTT
NA	TRBJ2-7	NA	TRBV20-1	CSVWTDSSYEQYF	TGCAGTGTGTGGACGGACAGCTCCTACGAGCAGTACTTC
NA	TRBJ2-7	NA	TRBV5-1	CASSLGAGQPYEQYF	TGCGCCAGCAGCTTGGGGGCAGGTCAACCCTACGAGCAGTACTTC
NA	TRBJ1-1	NA	TRBV7-9	CASSLRGTPTEAFF	TGTGCCAGCAGCTTAAGAGGGACCCCCACTGAAGCTTTCTTT
TRBD1	TRBJ1-1	NA	TRBV15	CATSRDLDRGTEAFF	TGTGCCACCAGCAGAGATCTAGACAGGGGAACTGAAGCTTTCTTT
TRBD2	TRBJ2-7	NA	TRBV19	CASSIGQTGTSGSREQYF	TGTGCCAGTAGTATAGGACAAACCGGGACTAGCGGGAGTCGGGAGCAGTACTTC
TRBD2	TRBJ2-3	few	TRBV20-1	CSADGLAMTSSTDTQYF	TGCAGTGCCGATGGACTAGCGATGACATCTAGCACAGATACGCAGTATTTT
TRBD1	TRBJ1-5	NA	TRBV20-1	CSAGDRRSNQPQHF	TGCAGTGCAGGGGACAGGAGGAGCAATCAGCCCCAGCATTTT
TRBD1	TRBJ2-4	few	TRBV3-1	CASSARQGAYTKNIQYF	TGTGCCAGCAGCGCACGACAGGGAGCTTACACGAAAAACATTCAGTACTTC
TRBD1	TRBJ2-7	once	TRBV6-1	CASRAFWRQGNLPSEQYF	TGTGCCAGCAGAGCTTTCTGGCGACAGGGTAACCTACCTAGCGAGCAGTACTTC
NA	TRBJ2-6	once	TRBV19	CASSAALAGANVLTF	TGTGCCAGTAGTGCTGCCCTCGCAGGGGCCAACGTCCTGACTTTC
NA	TRBJ1-6	few	TRBV20-1	CSARPQGTYNSPLHF	TGCAGTGCTAGACCCCAGGGGACGTATAATTCACCCCTCCACTTT
NA	TRBJ1-1	many	TRBV19	CASSITRVGNTEAFF	TGTGCCAGTAGTATTACCCGAGTCGGGAACACTGAAGCTTTCTTT
NA	TRBJ1-1	NA	TRBV6-1	CASSEEGGLGTEAFF	TGTGCCAGCAGTGAAGAGGGCGGTTTGGGGACTGAAGCTTTCTTT
TRBD1	TRBJ2-1	few	TRBV27	CASSPTGEPNEQFF	TGTGCCAGCAGTCCGACAGGGGAGCCCAATGAGCAGTTCTTC
NA	TRBJ1-5	NA	TRBV6-1	CASSQSDRRNQPQHF	TGTGCCAGCAGTCAATCAGACAGGCGCAATCAGCCCCAGCATTTT
TRBD1	TRBJ1-2	few	TRBV19	CASSMTGTGGNYGYTF	TGTGCCAGTAGTATGACCGGGACAGGGGGTAACTATGGCTACACCTTC
NA	TRBJ1-1	NA	TRBV19	CASSIALWGENTEAFF	TGTGCCAGTAGTATAGCGTTATGGGGAGAGAACACTGAAGCTTTCTTT
NA	TRBJ2-1	NA	TRBV30	CAWSAGSSHEQFF	TGTGCCTGGAGCGCAGGGTCCAGCCATGAGCAGTTCTTC
NA	TRBJ1-5	many	TRBV7-2	CASSLARGGLNQPQHF	TGTGCCAGCAGCTTAGCGCGCGGGGGCCTCAATCAGCCCCAGCATTTT
TRBD1	TRBJ1-2	many	TRBV7-2	CASSYNRGFYGYTF	TGTGCCAGCAGCTACAACAGGGGTTTCTATGGCTACACCTTC
NA	TRBJ2-4	few	TRBV5-1	CASSLDGVQGIQYF	TGCGCCAGCAGCTTGGATGGGGTCCAGGGCATTCAGTACTTC
TRBD2	TRBJ2-5	many	TRBV29-1	CSVEGGLAGGETQYF	TGCAGCGTTGAAGGTGGGCTAGCGGGAGGAGAGACCCAGTACTTC
TRBD1	TRBJ2-2	NA	TRBV28	CASSLLDRGWTGELFF	TGTGCCAGCAGTTTACTCGACAGGGGGTGGACCGGGGAGCTGTTTTTT
NA	TRBJ2-1	NA	TRBV6-2/TRBV6-3	CASRSTQANNEQFF	TGTGCCAGCAGATCGACCCAGGCGAACAATGAGCAGTTCTTC
NA	TRBJ1-1	many	TRBV10-3	CAISGYGGNTEAFF	TGTGCCATCAGTGGTTACGGTGGGAACACTGAAGCTTTCTTT
NA	TRBJ2-5	many	TRBV29-1	CSAQGFQETQYF	TGCAGCGCACAGGGATTCCAAGAGACCCAGTACTTC
TRBD1	TRBJ1-1	NA	TRBV29-1	CSAQGGVNTEASF	TGCAGCGCCCAGGGGGGGGTGAACACTGAAGCTTCCTTT
NA	TRBJ1-6	NA	TRBV7-8	CASSLARSHNSPLHF	TGTGCCAGCAGCTTAGCGAGAAGCCATAATTCACCCCTCCACTTT
NA	TRBJ1-3	few	TRBV12-3/TRBV12-4	CASSFKGWSSGNTIYF	TGTGCCAGCAGTTTCAAGGGGTGGAGCTCTGGAAACACCATATATTTT
TRBD2	TRBJ2-7	NA	TRBV3-1	CASSQDALAGHEQYF	TGTGCCAGCAGCCAAGATGCCCTAGCGGGACACGAGCAGTACTTC
TRBD1	TRBJ1-2	NA	TRBV9	CASTTGTGRYNYGYTF	TGTGCCAGCACCACCGGGACAGGGAGGTACAACTATGGCTACACCTTC
NA	TRBJ1-5	NA	TRBV4-1	CASSPLPQGGNQPQHF	TGCGCCAGCAGCCCCCTCCCACAGGGCGGCAATCAGCCCCAGCATTTT
NA	TRBJ1-5	many	TRBV7-2	CASSLAERERQPQHF	TGTGCCAGCAGCTTAGCAGAAAGGGAACGTCAGCCCCAGCATTTT
NA	TRBJ1-2	many	TRBV2	CASKSRVALSNGYTF	TGTGCCAGCAAATCCAGGGTGGCGTTATCTAACGGCTACACCTTC
NA	TRBJ1-5	once	TRBV19	CASSMGRLYSNQPQHF	TGTGCCAGTAGTATGGGGAGACTGTATAGCAATCAGCCCCAGCATTTT
TRBD2	TRBJ2-7	many	TRBV28	CASNLGGSGGYEQYF	TGTGCCAGCAATCTGGGCGGGAGTGGCGGCTACGAGCAGTACTTC
NA	TRBJ2-2	NA	TRBV20-1	CSARVVGIETGELFF	TGCAGTGCTAGAGTCGTGGGTATTGAGACCGGGGAGCTGTTTTTT
TRBD2	TRBJ2-7	many	TRBV6-1	CASTSGIAEQYF	TGTGCCAGCACTAGCGGGATCGCCGAGCAGTACTTC
NA	TRBJ2-2	few	TRBV12-3/TRBV12-4	CASSPTGVMGELFF	TGTGCCAGCAGCCCGACAGGAGTCATGGGGGAGCTGTTTTTT
NA	TRBJ2-7	NA	TRBV7-2	CASSQPFREQYF	TGTGCCAGCAGCCAACCATTTAGAGAGCAGTACTTC
NA	TRBJ2-4	NA	TRBV19	CASSIGRDGIQYF	TGTGCCAGTAGTATAGGTAGGGATGGCATTCAGTACTTC
TRBD1	TRBJ1-1	NA	TRBV5-6	CASSLALLDRGPLTEAFF	TGTGCCAGCAGCTTGGCCCTTCTGGACAGGGGGCCCCTCACTGAAGCTTTCTTT
NA	TRBJ2-7	few	TRBV5-6	CASTSGTRLGEQYF	TGTGCCAGCACCTCCGGGACCCGTCTTGGTGAGCAGTACTTC
TRBD1	TRBJ1-5	many	TRBV28	CASSKDRSHQPQHF	TGTGCCAGCAGCAAGGACAGGTCCCACCAGCCCCAGCATTTT
TRBD2	TRBJ2-7	NA	TRBV7-2	CASSPAALAGANEQYF	TGTGCCAGCAGCCCGGCGGCTCTAGCGGGAGCAAACGAGCAGTACTTC
NA	TRBJ1-6	few	TRBV15	CATSRDLDSNTPLHF	TGTGCCACCAGCAGAGATCTAGACAGTAATACACCCCTCCACTTT
NA	TRBJ2-7	NA	TRBV5-1	CASSLEGPDEQYF	TGCGCCAGCAGCTTGGAAGGGCCCGACGAGCAGTACTTC
NA	TRBJ2-7	NA	TRBV19	CASSGGDYEQYF	TGTGCCAGTAGTGGTGGAGACTACGAGCAGTACTTC